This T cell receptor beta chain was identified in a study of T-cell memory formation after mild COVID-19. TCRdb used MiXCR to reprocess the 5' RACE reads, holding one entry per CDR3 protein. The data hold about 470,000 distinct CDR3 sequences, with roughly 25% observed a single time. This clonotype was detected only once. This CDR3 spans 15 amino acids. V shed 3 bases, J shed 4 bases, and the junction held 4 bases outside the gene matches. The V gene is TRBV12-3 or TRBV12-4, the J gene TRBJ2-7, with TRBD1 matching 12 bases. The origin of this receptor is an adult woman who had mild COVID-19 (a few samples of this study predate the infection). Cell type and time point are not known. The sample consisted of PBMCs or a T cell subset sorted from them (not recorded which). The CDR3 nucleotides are TGTGCCAGCAGTTTGAAGGGACAGGGGGCTTACGAGCAGTACTTC. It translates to CASSLKGQGAYEQYF.